The 18 T cell receptor beta chains in this list originate from one sample, sequenced in a study of T cell responses to AZD1222 COVID-19 vaccine. Some clones are missing from TCRdb's copy, which holds only in-frame ones; the method was immunoSEQ multiplex PCR. The sample holds approximately 68,000 clones, more than 70% seen once. The sample in question was peripheral blood, obtained on day 0 of AZD1222 vaccination. The source is an adult in good health.

The chain carries TRBV6-5 and TRBJ1-6; TRBD1 matches at 8 bases. Unmatched junction bases numbered 0, after V lost 6 bases and J lost 8 bases. Germline V gives CDR1 MNHEY, CDR2 SVGAGI. The CDR3 contains 12 residues. The CDR3 region has the DNA TGTGCCAGCAGACAGGGGGATTCACCCCTCCACTTT. This gives the protein CASRQGDSPLHF.

The chain combines TRBV19 with TRBJ1-5; 12 bases are a match to TRBD1. Germline V gene data show CDR1 as LNHDA and CDR2 as SQIVND (reference sequence). Trimming removed 6 bases from V and 6 bases from J; junction bases left unmatched: 6. The CDR3 has 15 residues. The CDR3 here is CASSPGQGAFQPQHF. CDR3 coding DNA: TGTGCCAGTAGCCCGGGACAGGGGGCTTTTCAGCCCCAGCATTTT.

This chain connects TRBV30 to TRBJ2-2; D perhaps matches TRBD1 (5 bases). This CDR3 is 15 amino acids long. V lost 0 bases and J 6 bases, leaving 14 bases between the germline ends. The germline gives CDR1 GTSNPN, CDR2 SVGIG (reference sequence). Here the CDR3 DNA reads TGTGCCTGGAGTGTACTGCCCTGGGGCCCCGGGGAGCTGTTTTTT. Translated: CAWSVLPWGPGELFF.

V gene TRBV10-2 combines with J gene TRBJ2-3; no definite D call. V lost 6 bases, J lost 4 bases, and 17 bases lay in between. Germline assignment: CDR1 WSHSY and CDR2 SAAADI. The CDR3 spans 15 residues. Here the CDR3 DNA reads TGCGCCAGCAGCGAAGAATCTATATCGGCAGATACGCAGTATTTT. Protein product: CASSEESISADTQYF.

The V gene is TRBV25-1, the J gene TRBJ2-3; D is possibly TRBD1 or TRBD2 (5 bases each). Trimming shortened V by 3 bases and J by 5 bases, and 15 bases separated the two germline ends. Per germline, CDR1 MGHDK and CDR2 SYGVNS. The CDR3 has 15 amino acids. CDR3 DNA sequence: TGTGCCAGCAGTGATCCGGGACGGGAACGAGATACGCAGTATTTT. This translates into CASSDPGRERDTQYF. The whole variable domain, filled in from reference TRBV25-1 and TRBJ2-3, reads EADIYQTPRYLVIGTGKKITLECSQTMGHDKMYWYQQDPGMELHLIHYSYGVNSTEKGDLSSESTVSRIRTEHFPLTLESARPSHTSQYLCASSDPGRERDTQYFGPGTRLTVL.

This clone showed up just once. The CDR3 reads CASSQFIDGGLSSGNTIYF. The CDR3 DNA sequence: TGCGCCAGCAGCCAATTTATTGATGGGGGCCTAAGCTCTGGAAACACCATATATTTT. This rearrangement joins TRBV4-1 to TRBJ1-3, with D possibly matching TRBD1 (6 bases). The CDR3 covers 19 residues. Trimming pared 2 bases from V and 0 bases from J, leaving 20 bases between. Looked up from germline, CDR1 is MGHRA and CDR2 is YSYEKL.

The gene calls are TRBV5-1 and TRBJ1-1; TRBD1 matches at 8 bases. Germline values: CDR1 SGHRS, CDR2 YFSETQ. With V trimmed by 4 bases and J by 6 bases, 8 bases remained unmatched. The CDR3 consists of 14 residues. DNA for the CDR3: TGCGCCAGCAGCACCCAGGGACAGGATGCTGAAGCTTTCTTT. Translating gives CASSTQGQDAEAFF.

The rearrangement links TRBV7-3 to TRBJ2-2, with TRBD2 matching 11 bases. Germline V gene lookup returns CDR1 SGHTA and CDR2 FQGTGA. The CDR3 has 16 residues. V was pared by 5 bases and J by 3 bases, with 5 bases of the junction left unmatched. Here the CDR3 reads CASSLTSGGYTGELFF. The CDR3 nucleotides are TGTGCCAGCAGCCTTACTAGCGGGGGTTACACCGGGGAGCTGTTTTTT.

This clone was observed a few times. The CDR3 DNA is TGTGCCAGCAGCCAAGGGGCGGCTAGCGGGCAAGAGACCCAGTACTTC. This codes for CASSQGAASGQETQYF. The V and J genes are TRBV3-1 (or the pseudogene TRBV3-2) and TRBJ2-5; 8 nucleotides match TRBD2. CDR1 is LGHDT, CDR2 YNNKEL, per germline (reference sequence). V shed 1 base, J shed 2 bases, and the junction held 6 bases outside the gene matches. The CDR3 contains 16 residues.

V usage is TRBV9 and J usage is TRBJ2-1; 11 nucleotides match TRBD2. This CDR3 has 18 residues. V was clipped by 0 bases and J by 2 bases; unmatched bases: 7. Germline V gives CDR1 SGDLS, CDR2 YYNGEE. The CDR3 region has the DNA TGTGCCAGCAGCGTAGCTTCACTAGCGGGGGAAACCTACAATGAGCAGTTCTTC. This codes for CASSVASLAGETYNEQFF. The variable domain in full, with the rest retrieved from reference TRBV9 and TRBJ2-1, is DSGVTQTPKHLITATGQRVTLRCSPRSGDLSVYWYQQSLDQGLQFLIQYYNGEERAKGNILERFSAQQFPDLHSELNLSSLELGDSALYFCASSVASLAGETYNEQFFGPGTRLTVL.

The CDR3 nucleotides read TGTGCCTGGGGGGGACAGTTGAACACTGAAGCTTTCTTT. As protein: CAWGGQLNTEAFF. The rearrangement joins TRBV30 to TRBJ1-1; 7 bases fit TRBD1. The ends lost 5 bases at V and 0 bases at J; junction bases unmatched: 3. Germline V CDR1 and CDR2: GTSNPN, SVGIG (reference sequence). The CDR3 length is 13 residues.

This chain joins TRBV4-1 and TRBJ2-1, with 9 bases lining up with TRBD2. CDR1 MGHRA and CDR2 YSYEKL come from the germline V gene. Germline trimming cut 0 bases from V and 4 bases from J; bases unmatched to any gene: 10. This CDR3 contains 18 residues. The chain's CDR3 is CASSQDLSLAGAYNEQFF. Written as DNA, the CDR3 is TGCGCCAGCAGCCAAGATCTGTCATTAGCGGGAGCGTACAATGAGCAGTTCTTC.

This clone appeared a single time. This chain links TRBV6-6 with TRBJ2-7; possible D gene TRBD2, 6 bases. Per germline, CDR1 MNHNY and CDR2 SVGAGI (reference sequence). Deletions cut 2 bases from V and 6 bases from J, with 17 bases between. The CDR3 contains 15 residues. The DNA of the CDR3 is TGTGCCAGCAGTTACGAGGGTAGCGGACCGGGCGAGCAGTACTTC. It encodes CASSYEGSGPGEQYF.

V and J are TRBV7-2 and TRBJ1-2; D gene ambiguous. V shed 1 base and J shed 0 bases, with 9 bases lying between them. Per the germline V gene, CDR1 is SGHTA and CDR2 is FQGNSA. CDR3 length equals 15 residues. The CDR3 sequence: CASSLEAMPNYGYTF. Written as DNA, the CDR3 is TGTGCCAGCAGCTTAGAGGCTATGCCTAACTATGGCTACACCTTC.

CDR3 in amino acids: CASGKGGTGRNEQFF. The CDR3, as DNA: TGTGCCAGCGGAAAGGGGGGGACAGGGAGGAATGAGCAGTTCTTC. The chain uses TRBV9 and TRBJ2-1; TRBD1 matches at 9 bases. Germline V CDR1 and CDR2: SGDLS, YYNGEE. The CDR3 is 15 residues long. The V segment lost 7 bases and the J segment 7 bases; nucleotides outside the gene matches: 12.

The chain links TRBV4-1 to TRBJ2-2; D unclear. The CDR3 runs 17 residues. Germline loops: CDR1 MGHRA, CDR2 YSYEKL. V dropped 1 base and J dropped 2 bases, with 14 bases sitting between them. In nucleotides, the CDR3 is TGCGCCAGCAGCCAAGTCGACATGGGGTTCAACACCGGGGAGCTGTTTTTT. Encoded protein: CASSQVDMGFNTGELFF.

The DNA for the CDR3 is TGTGCCAGCAGCTTCCGGACTAGCGGGAACACCGGGGAGCTGTTTTTT. Its protein is CASSFRTSGNTGELFF. The V call is TRBV21-1, the J call TRBJ2-2; TRBD2 reflects the table's D call only, with no check against the DNA. TRBV21-1 is an annotated pseudogene. The CDR3 extends over 16 amino acids.

J is TRBJ2-3 and V is TRBV5-4; 9 nucleotides match TRBD2. Looked up from germline, CDR1 is SGHNT and CDR2 is YYREEE (reference sequence). The CDR3 is 15 amino acids. V shed 4 bases and J 1 base; nucleotides not matched to a gene: 4. The CDR3 is CASSPRTSGTDTQYF. The CDR3 DNA sequence: TGTGCCAGCAGCCCACGGACTAGCGGCACAGATACGCAGTATTTT. Looking up the rest from reference TRBV5-4 and TRBJ2-3 gives the full variable domain: ETGVTQSPTHLIKTRGQQVTLRCSSQSGHNTVSWYQQALGQGPQFIFQYYREEENGRGNFPPRFSGLQFPNYSSELNVNALELDDSALYLCASSPRTSGTDTQYFGPGTRLTVL.